This passage covers 2 T cell receptor beta chains from one sample sequenced in a study of blood T cell repertoires in COVID-19. The data were produced by immunoSEQ multiplex PCR, yet TCRdb's version contains in-frame clones alone and is incomplete. The sample has about 130,000 clones, around 89% seen once. The sequencing sample was made of peripheral blood. Every receptor here comes from a man between 60 and 75 years old with COVID-19, enrolled during active disease.

V gene TRBV24-1 combines with J gene TRBJ2-1, with D possibly matching TRBD1 (6 bases). Germline V gives CDR1 KGHDR, CDR2 SFDVKD. CDR3 length: 15 amino acids. Trimming cost V 2 bases and J 6 bases, with 13 bases left between them. The CDR3 region has the DNA TGTGCCACCAGTGATTCCTATGAGGGGGTCAATGAGCAGTTCTTC. Translated: CATSDSYEGVNEQFF.

The gene calls are TRBV7-9 and TRBJ2-2; D is ambiguous. The CDR3 spans 11 residues. The V gene's germline CDR1 is SEHNR and CDR2 FQNEAQ (reference sequence). The V and J ends lost 5 bases and 4 bases respectively, with 2 bases between them. The CDR3 loop reads CASSRTGELFF. The CDR3 DNA reads as TGTGCCAGCAGCCGCACCGGGGAGCTGTTTTTT.